One and the same sample provided the 4 T cell receptor beta chains below, sequenced in a study of blood T cell repertoires in COVID-19. Data came from immunoSEQ multiplex PCR; TCRdb stores just in-frame clones and leaves some out. Of hundreds of thousands of clones listed, roughly 80% are singletons. Input material: peripheral blood. The receptors shown here come from a woman of 80 years or more with acute or convalescent COVID-19.

This chain connects TRBV12-5 to TRBJ2-3, with 8 bases aligning to TRBD1. The germline gives CDR1 LGHNT, CDR2 FRNRAP. CDR3 size: 13 residues. Losses at the gene ends were 7 bases for V and 3 bases for J; bases not matched to a gene: 3. The CDR3, as DNA: TGTGCTAGTGCCGGGACAGGAACAGATACGCAGTATTTT. It specifies CASAGTGTDTQYF.

The rearrangement uses TRBV27 and TRBJ1-1, with 7 bases lining up with TRBD1. The V gene's germline CDR1 is MNHEY and CDR2 SMNVEV (reference sequence). The CDR3 covers 13 residues. V lost 5 bases and J lost 3; bases outside the gene matches: 3. Here the CDR3 DNA reads TGTGCCAGCAGTCAGGACAGGTACACTGAAGCTTTCTTT. This codes for CASSQDRYTEAFF.

This chain links TRBV9 with TRBJ2-1; TRBD1 aligns across 7 bases. The CDR3 extends over 16 amino acids. The V gene end was trimmed by 3 bases and the J gene end by 1 base; junction bases not matched to a gene: 7. Germline V gene sequence: CDR1 SGDLS, CDR2 YYNGEE. The CDR3 DNA follows: TGTGCCAGCAGCGCCTACAGGGGCCATTCCTACAATGAGCAGTTCTTC. Translation gives CASSAYRGHSYNEQFF.

The rearrangement joins TRBV27 to TRBJ1-1, with TRBD1 as a possible D gene (5 bases). CDR1 and CDR2 from the germline V gene are MNHEY and SMNVEV (reference sequence). CDR3 length: 16 residues. V lost 6 bases, J lost 4 bases, and 21 bases lay in between. CDR3 sequence reads: CASRAHLQAGGTEAFF. In nucleotides, the CDR3 is TGTGCCAGCAGAGCCCACCTACAGGCGGGGGGCACTGAAGCTTTCTTT.